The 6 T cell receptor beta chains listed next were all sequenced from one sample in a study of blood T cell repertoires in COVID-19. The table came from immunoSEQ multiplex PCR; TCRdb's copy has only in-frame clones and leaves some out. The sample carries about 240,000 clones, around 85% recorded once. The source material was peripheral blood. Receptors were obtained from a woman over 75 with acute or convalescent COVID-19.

The CDR3 nucleotides are TGTGCCAGCAGCGTAATGGGGGACTCATACACTGAAGCTTTCTTT. Protein: CASSVMGDSYTEAFF. The rearrangement joins TRBV9 to TRBJ1-1; D perhaps matches TRBD1 (5 bases). Germline CDR1 SGDLS, CDR2 YYNGEE. The CDR3 consists of 15 residues. Trimming took 1 base from V and 3 from J, leaving 13 bases between them.

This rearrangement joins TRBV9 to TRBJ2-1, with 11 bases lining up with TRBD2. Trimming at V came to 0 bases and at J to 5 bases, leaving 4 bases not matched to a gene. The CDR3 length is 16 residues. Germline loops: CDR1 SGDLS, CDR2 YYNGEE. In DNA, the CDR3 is TGTGCCAGCAGCGTAGCCTTACTAGCGGGGGACAATGAGCAGTTCTTC. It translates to CASSVALLAGDNEQFF.

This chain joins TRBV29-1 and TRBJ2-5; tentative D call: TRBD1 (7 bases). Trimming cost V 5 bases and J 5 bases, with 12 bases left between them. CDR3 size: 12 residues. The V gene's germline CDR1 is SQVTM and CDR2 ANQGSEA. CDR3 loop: CSVSSGGETQYF. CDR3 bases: TGCAGCGTTTCTTCAGGGGGGGAGACCCAGTACTTC.

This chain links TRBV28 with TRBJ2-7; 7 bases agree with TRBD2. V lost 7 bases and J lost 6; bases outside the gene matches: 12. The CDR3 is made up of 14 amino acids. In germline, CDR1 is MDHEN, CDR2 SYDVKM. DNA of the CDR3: TGTGCCAGCAATGGATCAGGGAGGGTACCCGAGCAGTACTTC. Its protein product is CASNGSGRVPEQYF.

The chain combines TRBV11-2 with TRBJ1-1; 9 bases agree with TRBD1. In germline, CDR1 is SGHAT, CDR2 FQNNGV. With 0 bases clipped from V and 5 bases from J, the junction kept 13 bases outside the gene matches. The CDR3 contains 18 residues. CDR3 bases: TGTGCCAGCAGCTTAGATCTTCCTCGGACAGGGGAATGGACTGAAGCTTTCTTT. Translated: CASSLDLPRTGEWTEAFF.

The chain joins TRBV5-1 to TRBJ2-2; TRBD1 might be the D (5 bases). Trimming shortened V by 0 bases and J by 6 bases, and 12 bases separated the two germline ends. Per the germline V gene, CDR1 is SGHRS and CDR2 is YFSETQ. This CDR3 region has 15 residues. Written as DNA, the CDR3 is TGCGCCAGCAGCTTGGAAGGGGTTGGGGCCGGGGAGCTGTTTTTT. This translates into CASSLEGVGAGELFF.